This is a list of T cell receptor beta chains from one sample in a study of response to subunit inactivated influenza vaccine. TCRdb re-called the RT-PCR reads through MiXCR, storing one row per CDR3 protein. The sample carries about 780,000 distinct CDR3 sequences, under 20% recorded once. The sample was PBMCs from blood, taken 5 days after vaccination. The receptors stem from a man over 45 who received an inactivated influenza vaccine. Each CDR3 is given with its conserved first and last residue. Fields, in order: clone size, D gene, J gene, V gene, CDR3 protein, CDR3 DNA. The D gene is left open where the match is weak. Clone size is shown for a subset of rows, as once, few, many or a class of expanded clone.

NA	NA	TRBJ2-5	TRBV20-1	CSARDLFGTQYF	TGCAGTGCTAGAGATCTGTTTGGGACCCAGTACTTC
NA	NA	TRBJ2-6	TRBV7-3	CASSNGGSGANVLTF	TGTGCCAGCAGTAACGGCGGCTCTGGGGCCAACGTCCTGACTTTC
NA	NA	TRBJ1-5	TRBV6-1	CASSPGGVRVPQHF	TGTGCCAGCAGCCCGGGGGGGGTTCGTGTGCCCCAGCATTTT
NA	TRBD2	TRBJ2-3	TRBV7-8	CASSLGAGGRDTQYF	TGTGCCAGCAGCTTAGGCGCGGGGGGTAGGGATACGCAGTATTTT
NA	NA	TRBJ2-3	TRBV27	CASSPTPVGTVTDTQYF	TGTGCCAGCAGTCCAACCCCGGTAGGGACTGTCACAGATACGCAGTATTTT
NA	TRBD2	TRBJ2-1	TRBV25-1	CASSLLAGGAYEQFF	TGTGCCAGCAGTCTCCTAGCGGGGGGGGCGTATGAGCAGTTCTTC
few	NA	TRBJ1-5	TRBV6-1	CASSPTVVSNQPQHF	TGTGCCAGCAGCCCCACGGTTGTTAGCAATCAGCCCCAGCATTTT
few	TRBD1	TRBJ1-1	TRBV7-6	CASSLDRVTGITEAFF	TGTGCCAGCAGCTTAGACCGAGTGACAGGGATCACTGAAGCTTTCTTT
few	TRBD2	TRBJ2-1	TRBV20-1	CSAFNILAMSSYNEQFF	TGCAGTGCCTTCAATATACTAGCGATGAGCTCCTACAATGAGCAGTTCTTC
NA	NA	TRBJ2-3	TRBV29-1	CSGAAGRALTDTQYF	TGCAGCGGGGCGGCGGGTAGGGCGCTCACAGATACGCAGTATTTT
NA	TRBD1	TRBJ2-1	TRBV14	CASSQFGTGNNEQFF	TGTGCCAGCAGCCAATTCGGGACAGGGAACAATGAGCAGTTCTTC
many	NA	TRBJ2-5	TRBV5-6	CASSIGTIQETQYF	TGTGCCAGCAGCATCGGGACAATTCAAGAGACCCAGTACTTC
NA	NA	TRBJ2-1	TRBV7-9	CASSLGRTSIHNEQFF	TGTGCCAGCAGCTTAGGCCGGACCTCGATCCACAATGAGCAGTTCTTC
many	TRBD2	TRBJ2-5	TRBV6-2/TRBV6-3	CASSPGLAGGWETQYF	TGTGCCAGCAGTCCAGGACTAGCGGGAGGATGGGAGACCCAGTACTTC
NA	NA	TRBJ2-7	TRBV4-1	CASSRSEPYEQYF	TGCGCCAGCAGCCGGTCCGAACCCTACGAGCAGTACTTC
few	NA	TRBJ2-3	TRBV5-1	CASSLAGQGDTQYF	TGCGCCAGCAGCTTGGCCGGCCAGGGGGATACGCAGTATTTT
few	NA	TRBJ1-1	TRBV25-1	CASSESTKAFF	TGTGCCAGCAGTGAATCTACTAAAGCTTTCTTT
few	NA	TRBJ2-5	TRBV20-1	CSAKGLQETQYF	TGCAGTGCTAAGGGACTCCAAGAGACCCAGTACTTC
NA	TRBD1	TRBJ2-2	TRBV15	CATDDRGQHTGELFF	TGTGCCACCGATGACAGGGGGCAGCACACCGGGGAGCTGTTTTTT
NA	NA	TRBJ2-7	TRBV7-9	CASSLGWRIPGGEQYF	TGTGCCAGCAGCTTAGGGTGGCGGATCCCCGGAGGCGAGCAGTACTTC
NA	NA	TRBJ2-7	TRBV4-3	CASSQDFRGYEQYF	TGCGCCAGCAGCCAAGATTTCAGGGGCTACGAGCAGTACTTC
few	NA	TRBJ2-4	TRBV6-5	CASSYGGTKNIQYF	TGTGCCAGCAGTTACGGAGGGACCAAAAACATTCAGTACTTC
NA	NA	TRBJ2-7	TRBV5-1	CASSLEFYEQYF	TGCGCCAGCAGCTTGGAGTTCTACGAGCAGTACTTC
NA	NA	TRBJ2-3	TRBV7-2	CASSLAQRPDF	TGTGCCAGCAGCTTAGCCCAGCGTCCGGATTTT
few	NA	TRBJ2-2	TRBV9	CASSAPDSLTGELFF	TGTGCCAGCAGCGCCCCTGACTCGTTAACCGGGGAGCTGTTTTTT
NA	NA	TRBJ1-6	TRBV5-5	CASSFSFGSLGSPLHF	TGTGCCAGCAGCTTCAGTTTCGGTTCCCTTGGTTCACCCCTCCACTTT
few	NA	TRBJ1-2	TRBV20-1	CSAPDRQGIYGYTF	TGCAGTGCTCCAGACAGGCAGGGGATCTATGGCTACACCTTC
few	NA	TRBJ2-7	TRBV28	CASSLSWNPTYEQYF	TGTGCCAGCAGTTTAAGTTGGAACCCTACCTACGAGCAGTACTTC
few	TRBD2	TRBJ2-1	TRBV5-1	CASSSAGTSRHNEQFF	TGCGCCAGCAGCTCCGCCGGGACTAGCCGACACAATGAGCAGTTCTTC
few	NA	TRBJ2-5	TRBV4-3	CASSQDCVSVGQETQYF	TGCGCCAGCAGCCAAGATTGTGTCAGCGTGGGCCAAGAGACCCAGTACTTC
many	NA	TRBJ1-6	TRBV5-5	CASSRQPDSPLHF	TGTGCCAGCAGCCGCCAACCAGATTCACCCCTCCACTTT
NA	TRBD1	TRBJ1-4	TRBV7-9	CASSQGQGAATNEKLFF	TGTGCCAGCAGCCAGGGACAGGGGGCAGCAACTAATGAAAAACTGTTTTTT
NA	TRBD1	TRBJ2-7	TRBV3-1	CASSLRRGNEQYF	TGTGCCAGCAGCCTTCGCAGGGGGAACGAGCAGTACTTC
few	NA	TRBJ2-7	TRBV15	CATSRDRGVPLYEQYF	TGTGCCACCAGCAGAGATAGGGGGGTCCCACTCTACGAGCAGTACTTC
NA	NA	TRBJ2-1	TRBV16	CASRREGSSYNEQFF	TGTGCCAGCAGACGAGAGGGGAGCTCCTACAATGAGCAGTTCTTC
few	TRBD1	TRBJ2-4	TRBV18	CASSPQRLLSGGESNIQYF	TGTGCCAGCTCACCACAACGGTTGTTGTCAGGGGGCGAGTCAAACATTCAGTACTTC
NA	NA	TRBJ2-2	TRBV5-8	CASSSRPSDTGELFF	TGTGCCAGCAGCTCCCGGCCCTCGGACACCGGGGAGCTGTTTTTT
few	TRBD1	TRBJ2-5	TRBV7-3	CASSRTGAETQYF	TGTGCCAGCAGCCGGACAGGGGCGGAGACCCAGTACTTC
many	NA	TRBJ1-6	TRBV12-3/TRBV12-4	CASTPRNGDSPLHF	TGTGCCAGCACCCCGAGGAACGGCGATTCACCCCTCCACTTT
NA	TRBD2	TRBJ2-1	TRBV20-1	CSARDRGLAGINNEQFF	TGCAGTGCTAGAGATAGGGGACTAGCGGGAATTAACAATGAGCAGTTCTTC
NA	TRBD2	TRBJ2-2	TRBV20-1	CSARDFGGRGANTGELFF	TGCAGTGCTAGAGATTTTGGGGGACGGGGGGCGAACACCGGGGAGCTGTTTTTT
few	NA	TRBJ1-1	TRBV7-6	CASSQVRGLNTEAFF	TGTGCCAGCAGCCAGGTGCGGGGCCTGAACACTGAAGCTTTCTTT
few	TRBD1	TRBJ2-7	TRBV7-2	CASSPTGEPYEQYF	TGTGCCAGCAGCCCAACAGGGGAACCCTACGAGCAGTACTTC
NA	TRBD1	TRBJ2-1	TRBV18	CASSLGQGATEQFF	TGTGCCAGCTCACTGGGACAGGGGGCAACTGAGCAGTTCTTC
many	NA	TRBJ2-5	TRBV12-3/TRBV12-4	CASTGQGRETQYF	TGTGCCAGCACGGGCCAGGGGCGGGAGACCCAGTACTTC
NA	NA	TRBJ2-7	TRBV27	CASSSDRRTTYEQYF	TGTGCCAGCAGCTCCGACAGACGAACTACCTACGAGCAGTACTTC
few	NA	TRBJ2-5	TRBV27	CASSLGRGSTQYF	TGTGCCAGCAGTTTGGGACGGGGGTCGACCCAGTACTTC
NA	TRBD2	TRBJ2-2	TRBV10-3	CAASGTINTGELFF	TGTGCCGCCTCGGGGACTATTAACACCGGGGAGCTGTTTTTT
NA	TRBD2	TRBJ2-3	TRBV7-2	CASSATSGGARDTQYF	TGTGCCAGCAGCGCGACTAGCGGGGGGGCGAGAGATACGCAGTATTTT
few	TRBD1	TRBJ2-7	TRBV10-3	CAISPRQGTYEQYF	TGTGCCATCAGTCCTAGACAGGGGACCTACGAGCAGTACTTC
few	TRBD2	TRBJ2-2	TRBV6-5	CASSYPASGENTGELFF	TGTGCCAGCAGTTACCCCGCTAGCGGGGAGAACACCGGGGAGCTGTTTTTT
many	NA	TRBJ2-7	TRBV7-9	CASSPQSRLYEQYF	TGTGCCAGCAGCCCTCAAAGCCGACTCTACGAGCAGTACTTC
NA	TRBD1	TRBJ2-5	TRBV4-3	CASSYGTGSYQETQYF	TGCGCCAGCAGCTACGGGACAGGGTCGTACCAAGAGACCCAGTACTTC
NA	NA	TRBJ2-7	TRBV29-1	CSVEVAPFSYEQYF	TGCAGCGTTGAGGTAGCGCCGTTCTCCTACGAGCAGTACTTC